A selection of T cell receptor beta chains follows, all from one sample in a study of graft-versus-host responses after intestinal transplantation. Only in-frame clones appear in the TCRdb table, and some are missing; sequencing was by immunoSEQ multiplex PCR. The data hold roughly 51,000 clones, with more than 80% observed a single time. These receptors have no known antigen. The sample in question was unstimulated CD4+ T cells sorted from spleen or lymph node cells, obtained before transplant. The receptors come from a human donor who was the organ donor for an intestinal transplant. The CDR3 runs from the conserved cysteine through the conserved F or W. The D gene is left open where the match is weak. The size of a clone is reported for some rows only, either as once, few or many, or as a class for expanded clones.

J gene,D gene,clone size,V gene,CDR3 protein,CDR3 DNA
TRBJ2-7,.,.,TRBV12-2,CASRLEVADRGDYEQYF,TGTGCAAGTCGCTTGGAGGTAGCAGACAGGGGAGACTACGAGCAGTACTTC
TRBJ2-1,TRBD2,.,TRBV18,CASSPSAGGTTDEQFF,TGTGCCAGCTCACCTTCAGCGGGAGGCACTACGGATGAGCAGTTCTTC
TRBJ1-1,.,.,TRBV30,CAWSKKPGTEAFF,TGTGCCTGGAGTAAAAAGCCGGGCACTGAAGCTTTCTTT
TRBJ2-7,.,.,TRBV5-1,CASSLDSLARYEQYF,TGCGCCAGCAGCTTGGACTCCCTAGCGAGATACGAGCAGTACTTC
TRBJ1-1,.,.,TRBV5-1,CASRFRSPGNTEAFF,TGCGCCAGCAGGTTCAGGTCCCCAGGGAACACTGAAGCTTTCTTT
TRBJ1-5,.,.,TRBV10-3,CAIRKSVAEPNQPQHF,TGTGCCATCAGAAAGTCGGTAGCCGAGCCTAATCAGCCCCAGCATTTT
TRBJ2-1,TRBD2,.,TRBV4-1,CASSQGTSGSRWNEQFF,TGCGCCAGCAGCCAGGGGACTAGCGGGAGTCGGTGGAATGAGCAGTTCTTC
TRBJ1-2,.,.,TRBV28,CASSSGSFYGYTF,TGTGCCAGCAGTTCGGGAAGCTTCTATGGCTACACCTTC
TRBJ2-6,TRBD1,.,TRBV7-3,CASGRYMTGSDNVLTF,TGTGCCAGCGGTAGATATATGACAGGGAGTGACAACGTCCTGACTTTC
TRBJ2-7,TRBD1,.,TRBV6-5,CASSRGTGLVYEQYF,TGTGCCAGCAGCCGCGGGACAGGGTTGGTCTACGAGCAGTACTTC
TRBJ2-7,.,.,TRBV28,CASTTGPTYEQYF,TGTGCCAGCACTACAGGGCCTACCTACGAGCAGTACTTC
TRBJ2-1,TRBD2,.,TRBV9,CASSVTGTNNEQFF,TGTGCCAGCAGTGTAACTGGGACTAACAATGAGCAGTTCTTC
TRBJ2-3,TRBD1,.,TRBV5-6,CASSFGQGGTDTQYF,TGTGCCAGCAGTTTCGGACAGGGTGGGACAGATACGCAGTATTTT
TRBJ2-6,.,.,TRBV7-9,CASSFLGPGANVLTF,TGTGCCAGCAGCTTTCTGGGGCCTGGGGCCAACGTCCTGACTTTC
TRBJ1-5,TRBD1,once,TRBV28,CASSLSSGGRHQPQHF,TGTGCCAGCAGTTTATCATCAGGGGGCCGGCATCAGCCCCAGCATTTT
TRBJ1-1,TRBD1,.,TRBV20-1,CSALGQGEAFF,TGCAGTGCACTGGGACAGGGTGAAGCTTTCTTT
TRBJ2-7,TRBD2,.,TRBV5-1,CASSAGTSGYEQYF,TGCGCCAGCAGCGCCGGGACTAGCGGGTACGAGCAGTACTTC
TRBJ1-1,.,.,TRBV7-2,CASSLFGRVGTEAFF,TGTGCCAGCAGCTTATTTGGCCGGGTGGGCACTGAAGCTTTCTTT
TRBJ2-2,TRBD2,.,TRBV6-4,CASSDAVAGGRSTGELFF,TGTGCCAGCAGTGACGCGGTAGCGGGAGGTCGTTCCACCGGGGAGCTGTTTTTT
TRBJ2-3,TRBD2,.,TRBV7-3,CASSPTPPSGSSDTQYF,TGTGCCAGCAGCCCCACTCCCCCTAGCGGGAGTTCAGATACGCAGTATTTT
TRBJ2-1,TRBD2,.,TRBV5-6,CASSFPGLASGNSYNEQFF,TGTGCCAGCAGCTTCCCCGGACTAGCTTCAGGGAACTCCTACAATGAGCAGTTCTTC
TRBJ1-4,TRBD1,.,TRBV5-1,CASSSTSPGQANSGVEKLFF,TGCGCCAGCAGTTCGACCTCCCCCGGACAGGCGAATTCGGGTGTTGAAAAACTGTTTTTT